A single sample is the source of the 7 T cell receptor beta chains below, sequenced in a study of molecular identifiers for immune sequencing clone quantification. TCRdb used MiXCR to reprocess the PCR reads, holding one entry per CDR3 protein. The sample consists of around 320,000 distinct CDR3 sequences, under 25% of them appearing once. Sequenced material: naive CD8+ T cells from blood, with Jurkat cell RNA spiked in. Noted subset: FACS-sorted CD8+CD4-CCR7+CD45RA+ naive T cells. These receptors were taken from a human donor in good health. Some libraries in this study had Jurkat cell RNA spiked in.

In this sample, this clonotype turned up many times. The genes are TRBV6-5 and TRBJ1-1, with D hard to call. The V gene's germline CDR1 is MNHEY and CDR2 SVGAGI. Trimming took off 0 bases at V and 0 bases at J, with 14 bases between the two ends. The CDR3 loop spans 17 amino acids. CDR3 loop: CASSYSLTYAMNTEAFF. The CDR3 DNA reads as TGTGCCAGCAGTTACTCGCTAACATACGCTATGAACACTGAAGCTTTCTTT.

The chain has TRBV24-1 and TRBJ2-1; D uncertain. V lost 2 bases to trimming and J lost 12 bases, with 10 bases between them. Germline V lookup: CDR1 KGHDR, CDR2 SFDVKD. The CDR3 totals 12 residues. CDR3 coding DNA: TGTGCCACCAGTGATTCCTTGAACAGGCAGTTCTTC. Amino acid sequence: CATSDSLNRQFF.

V usage is TRBV7-9 and J usage is TRBJ1-2; D not resolved. V was cut by 5 bases and J by 4 bases, with 11 bases left in between. The CDR3 runs 13 residues. Germline values: CDR1 SEHNR, CDR2 FQNEAQ (reference sequence). This CDR3 is CASSRGESYGYTF. The CDR3 nucleotides read TGTGCCAGCAGCCGGGGAGAGAGCTATGGCTACACCTTC.

This clonotype appeared many times. The chain uses TRBV27 and TRBJ2-7; TRBD2 matches at 7 bases. V lost 7 bases, J lost 4 bases, and 7 bases stayed unmatched. This CDR3 spans 13 amino acids. Germline assignment: CDR1 MNHEY and CDR2 SMNVEV (reference sequence). CDR3 nucleotide sequence: TGTGCCAGCACAATAACGGGAGGTTACGAGCAGTACTTC. Translated, it gives CASTITGGYEQYF.

Regarding this clonotype: It may be a read error: a sequence one base away is much more abundant. Here the CDR3 DNA reads TGTGCCTGCAGTTTAGGGGGCGGGTCCAGGACTGAAGCTTTCTTT. This encodes CACSLGGGSRTEAFF. This chain uses TRBV28 with TRBJ1-1, with TRBD1 matching over 7 bases. Germline V lookup: CDR1 MDHEN, CDR2 SYDVKM. The CDR3 has 15 amino acids.

This clonotype showed up many times. J is TRBJ2-7 and V is TRBV3-1, with TRBD1 matching 8 bases. Germline V gene sequence: CDR1 LGHDT, CDR2 YNNKEL (reference sequence). The V segment lost 2 bases and the J segment 13 bases; nucleotides outside the gene matches: 10. CDR3 size: 13 residues. Written as DNA, the CDR3 is TGTGCCAGCAGCCAACCGTCCGGGACAGGACGATACTTC. It yields the protein CASSQPSGTGRYF.

The table lists this clonotype with a few counts. CDR3: CASSTTRRENTEAFF. The CDR3 DNA sequence: TGTGCCAGCAGTACCACAAGACGGGAGAACACTGAAGCTTTCTTT. J is TRBJ1-1 and V is TRBV6-4; no reliable D call. Trimming removed 5 bases from V and 1 base from J, with 14 bases in between. Looked up from germline, CDR1 is MRHNA and CDR2 is SNTAGT. The CDR3 is 15 residues long.